What follows describes a single T cell receptor beta chain. The antigen it recognizes is unknown. Base quality data are lacking; no much larger clone is found one base away. In Seattle, one collaborating source enrolled patients while the infection was active and tracked those patients longitudinally over the course of disease. Each collaborating institution followed its own protocols to collect whole blood in K2EDTA tubes. For TCRbeta analysis, collaborator samples were shipped as frozen whole blood, as isolated PBMCs, or as DNA extracted from either sample type. The CDR3 runs 17 residues from the cysteine to the phenylalanine. The retained sequence is limited to the CDR3, 51 bases, with the frame set at the first base. The germline V gene yields SGHTA for CDR1 and FQGNSA for CDR2. Compared with germline, V lacks 5 bases and J lacks 0 bases; bases without a gene match: 8. The data belong to a study of blood T cell repertoires in COVID-19 (dated by TCRdb to 2019 to 2021). Study-level background: Samples from collaborators originated in the United States, Italy and Spain and spanned both the acute and convalescent phases of COVID-19. The repertoires were released in a freely available public database meant as a resource for research on the immune response to SARS-CoV-2. The material from the prospective study consisted of cDNA or gDNA derived from T cells, B-cell-depleted T cells, or PBMCs. The sample metadata nearly always contained a de-identified subject ID, COVID-19 status, age in years and sex. Samples came from the ongoing ImmuneRACE study (first 160 participants) plus 1,254 subjects from 6 global collaborators. Deeply sampled blood TCRbeta repertoires from subjects exposed to, actively infected with, or recovered from COVID-19 were included in the dataset. Where available, HLA class I and class II types were obtained from metadata supplied by the sample provider rather than from assay-based typing.

General conclusions and limits of the study: How much clinical and demographic metadata was included differed by source and by participant, and the metadata was provided uncurated.

The immunoSEQ Assay, a bias-controlled multiplex PCR, was used to amplify TCRbeta CDR3 regions from genomic DNA. Under the source paper's analysis protocol: The number of nucleated cells in each sample was estimated by amplification of reference gene primers within the assay. To quantify the absolute abundance of each unique TCRbeta CDR3 rearrangement, sequence reads were collapsed and filtered. For each sample, productive Simpson clonality was calculated as the square root of Simpson's diversity index across productive rearrangements. The immuneACCESS repertoire file appears here via TCRdb, limited to in-frame rearrangements. These files lack a portion of the clones; in checked studies, under half of the deficit traces to unresolved V genes, and the cause of the others is not known. V and J calls and clone size are as listed in that table; D and trimming were resolved from the DNA. The sample table shows hundreds of thousands of clones, and more than 70% are seen once. 3% of the sample comes from the top ten.

This chain joins TRBV7-2 to TRBJ1-5; a stretch of 9 junction bases matches TRBD1. The origin of this receptor is a woman aged 25 to 39 with COVID-19, enrolled during active disease. What was sequenced was peripheral blood. The CDR3: CASSATGTGFSNQPQHF. The DNA sequence reads TGTGCCAGCAGCGCGACGGGGACAGGGTTTAGCAATCAGCCCCAGCATTTT.